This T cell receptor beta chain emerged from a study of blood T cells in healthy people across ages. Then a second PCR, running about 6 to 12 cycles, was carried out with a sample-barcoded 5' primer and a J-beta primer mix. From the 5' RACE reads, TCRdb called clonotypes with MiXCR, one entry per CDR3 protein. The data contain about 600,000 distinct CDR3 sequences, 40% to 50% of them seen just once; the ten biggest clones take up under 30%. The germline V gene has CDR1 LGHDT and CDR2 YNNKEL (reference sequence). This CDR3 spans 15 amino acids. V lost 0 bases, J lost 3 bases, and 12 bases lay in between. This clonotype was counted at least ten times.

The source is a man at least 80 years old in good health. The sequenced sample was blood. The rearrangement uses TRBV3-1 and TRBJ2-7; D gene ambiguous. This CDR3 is CASSQERGFHYEQYF. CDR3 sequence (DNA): TGTGCCAGCAGCCAAGAAAGAGGATTTCACTACGAGCAGTACTTC.